Listed below are T cell receptor beta chains from one sample, sequenced in a study of T cells in Graves' hyperthyroidism and ophthalmopathy. One entry per CDR3 protein, called by TCRdb with MiXCR from the multiplex PCR reads. This table holds roughly 380,000 distinct CDR3 sequences, roughly 15% found once. The sequencing sample was made of blood. The receptors derive from a woman aged 18-30 years with Graves' hyperthyroidism. Each CDR3 is given with its conserved first and last residue. Fields, in order: D gene, clone size, V gene, J gene, CDR3 protein, CDR3 DNA. The D gene is left open where the match is weak. Only part of the rows carry a size: once, few, many, or a class if the clone is expanded.

d_call: TRBD1
clone_size: -
v_call: TRBV6-1
j_call: TRBJ1-5
cdr3_aa: CASSGRTGGRVNQPQHF
cdr3_nt: TGTGCCAGCAGTGGTCGGACAGGGGGCCGAGTCAATCAGCCCCAGCATTTT

d_call: -
clone_size: few
v_call: TRBV29-1
j_call: TRBJ2-7
cdr3_aa: CSVEQDSYEQYF
cdr3_nt: TGCAGCGTTGAACAGGACAGCTACGAGCAGTACTTC

d_call: -
clone_size: many
v_call: TRBV11-1
j_call: TRBJ2-2
cdr3_aa: CASSLLRQAGELFF
cdr3_nt: TGTGCCAGCAGCTTACTTCGACAGGCCGGGGAGCTGTTTTTT

d_call: -
clone_size: few
v_call: TRBV6-4
j_call: TRBJ2-1
cdr3_aa: CASSYLDGSYNEQFF
cdr3_nt: TGTGCCAGCAGTTACTTAGACGGCTCCTACAATGAGCAGTTCTTC

d_call: -
clone_size: many
v_call: TRBV13
j_call: TRBJ1-4
cdr3_aa: CASSLITRGNEKLFF
cdr3_nt: TGTGCCAGCAGCTTAATTACAAGGGGGAATGAAAAACTGTTTTTT

d_call: -
clone_size: -
v_call: TRBV3-1
j_call: TRBJ1-3
cdr3_aa: CASSQVRLRGTSGNTIYF
cdr3_nt: TGTGCCAGCAGCCAAGTACGTCTCAGGGGTACCTCTGGAAACACCATATATTTT

d_call: TRBD2
clone_size: few
v_call: TRBV3-1
j_call: TRBJ2-3
cdr3_aa: CATRAGGRDTQYF
cdr3_nt: TGTGCTACCAGGGCGGGAGGGAGAGATACGCAGTATTTT

d_call: TRBD2
clone_size: many
v_call: TRBV7-2
j_call: TRBJ2-3
cdr3_aa: CASSLLLAADTQYF
cdr3_nt: TGTGCCAGCAGCTTATTGCTAGCGGCGGATACGCAGTATTTT

d_call: -
clone_size: -
v_call: TRBV11-3
j_call: TRBJ2-2
cdr3_aa: CASSVLGGTGELFF
cdr3_nt: TGTGCCAGCAGCGTCCTAGGTGGCACCGGGGAGCTGTTTTTT

d_call: -
clone_size: -
v_call: TRBV9
j_call: TRBJ2-1
cdr3_aa: CASSGDHLIHTGDEQFF
cdr3_nt: TGTGCCAGCAGCGGCGACCACCTGATACATACTGGCGATGAGCAGTTCTTC

d_call: TRBD1
clone_size: -
v_call: TRBV6-9
j_call: TRBJ2-6
cdr3_aa: CASSYHPGTGLSGANVLTF
cdr3_nt: TGTGCCAGCAGTTACCACCCCGGGACAGGGTTGTCAGGGGCCAACGTCCTGACTTTC

d_call: -
clone_size: few
v_call: TRBV2
j_call: TRBJ1-3
cdr3_aa: CASSETGPFFSGNTIYF
cdr3_nt: TGTGCCAGCAGTGAAACCGGACCCTTTTTCTCTGGAAACACCATATATTTT

d_call: -
clone_size: many
v_call: TRBV2
j_call: TRBJ1-1
cdr3_aa: CASSVGENTEAFF
cdr3_nt: TGTGCCAGCAGTGTCGGAGAAAACACTGAAGCTTTCTTT

d_call: TRBD2
clone_size: -
v_call: TRBV7-9
j_call: TRBJ2-2
cdr3_aa: CASSSTGTSGRDGTGELFF
cdr3_nt: TGTGCCAGCAGCTCCACCGGGACTAGCGGGAGGGATGGCACCGGGGAGCTGTTTTTT

d_call: TRBD2
clone_size: -
v_call: TRBV20-1
j_call: TRBJ2-7
cdr3_aa: CSARDRASGPYDQYF
cdr3_nt: TGCAGTGCTAGAGATCGCGCTAGCGGCCCCTACGATCAGTACTTC

d_call: -
clone_size: few
v_call: TRBV19
j_call: TRBJ1-1
cdr3_aa: CASSSGADGRNTEAFF
cdr3_nt: TGTGCCAGTAGTTCTGGAGCCGACGGGCGGAACACTGAAGCTTTCTTT

d_call: TRBD1
clone_size: -
v_call: TRBV12-3/TRBV12-4
j_call: TRBJ2-4
cdr3_aa: CASSTRTGVGNIQYF
cdr3_nt: TGTGCCAGCAGTACCAGGACAGGGGTGGGGAACATTCAGTACTTC

d_call: -
clone_size: many
v_call: TRBV7-2
j_call: TRBJ2-4
cdr3_aa: CASSLVSGILAKNIQYF
cdr3_nt: TGTGCCAGCAGCTTAGTATCAGGAATTCTAGCCAAAAACATTCAGTACTTC

d_call: -
clone_size: many
v_call: TRBV13
j_call: TRBJ1-5
cdr3_aa: CASSLGRGGYSNQPQHF
cdr3_nt: TGTGCCAGCAGCTTAGGTAGGGGCGGGTATAGCAATCAGCCCCAGCATTTT

d_call: TRBD1
clone_size: many
v_call: TRBV30
j_call: TRBJ1-6
cdr3_aa: CAWADRGSYSPLHF
cdr3_nt: TGTGCCTGGGCCGACAGGGGATCGTATTCACCCCTCCACTTT

d_call: -
clone_size: few
v_call: TRBV7-6
j_call: TRBJ2-7
cdr3_aa: CASSSGIAGEQYF
cdr3_nt: TGTGCCAGCAGCTCGGGTATAGCTGGCGAGCAGTACTTC

d_call: -
clone_size: -
v_call: TRBV6-1
j_call: TRBJ2-6
cdr3_aa: CASSEFPGPHSGANVLTF
cdr3_nt: TGTGCCAGCAGTGAATTTCCAGGGCCCCACTCTGGGGCCAACGTCCTGACTTTC

d_call: TRBD1
clone_size: many
v_call: TRBV5-8
j_call: TRBJ2-7
cdr3_aa: CASSNPTGIVYEQYF
cdr3_nt: TGTGCCAGCAGCAACCCGACAGGGATCGTCTACGAGCAGTACTTC

d_call: TRBD1
clone_size: many
v_call: TRBV29-1
j_call: TRBJ1-1
cdr3_aa: CSVGGQQNTEAFF
cdr3_nt: TGCAGCGTTGGGGGACAGCAGAACACTGAAGCTTTCTTT

d_call: -
clone_size: few
v_call: TRBV5-6
j_call: TRBJ1-5
cdr3_aa: CASSLRAHRGTSNQPQHF
cdr3_nt: TGTGCCAGCAGTTTGAGGGCACACCGGGGGACAAGCAATCAGCCCCAGCATTTT

d_call: TRBD2
clone_size: many
v_call: TRBV20-1
j_call: TRBJ2-1
cdr3_aa: CSARDRFGAGGGNEQFF
cdr3_nt: TGCAGTGCTAGAGATCGGTTTGGCGCGGGAGGGGGCAATGAGCAGTTCTTC

d_call: -
clone_size: many
v_call: TRBV11-2
j_call: TRBJ2-5
cdr3_aa: CASSFTGRVQETQYF
cdr3_nt: TGTGCCAGCAGCTTTACAGGGCGGGTCCAAGAGACCCAGTACTTC

d_call: TRBD2
clone_size: -
v_call: TRBV4-2
j_call: TRBJ2-3
cdr3_aa: CASSPRGGDTQYF
cdr3_nt: TGTGCCAGCAGCCCCCGCGGGGGGGATACGCAGTATTTT

d_call: TRBD2
clone_size: -
v_call: TRBV3-1
j_call: TRBJ2-2
cdr3_aa: CASSSSGRAGTGELFF
cdr3_nt: TGTGCCAGCAGCTCTAGCGGGAGGGCGGGGACCGGGGAGCTGTTTTTT

d_call: TRBD2
clone_size: few
v_call: TRBV24-1
j_call: TRBJ2-7
cdr3_aa: CATSDSGKDVYEQYF
cdr3_nt: TGTGCCACCAGTGACAGCGGGAAGGACGTGTACGAGCAGTACTTC

d_call: TRBD2
clone_size: many
v_call: TRBV6-1
j_call: TRBJ2-7
cdr3_aa: CASSAGLASYEQYF
cdr3_nt: TGTGCCAGCAGTGCGGGACTAGCATCCTACGAGCAGTACTTC

d_call: TRBD1
clone_size: -
v_call: TRBV15
j_call: TRBJ1-2
cdr3_aa: CATSRSPGQGNNYGYTF
cdr3_nt: TGTGCCACCAGCAGGAGCCCCGGACAGGGTAATAACTATGGCTACACCTTC

d_call: -
clone_size: -
v_call: TRBV30
j_call: TRBJ1-5
cdr3_aa: CAWSGRTPAQPQHF
cdr3_nt: TGTGCCTGGAGTGGACGGACGCCGGCCCAGCCCCAGCATTTT

d_call: -
clone_size: -
v_call: TRBV4-1
j_call: TRBJ1-5
cdr3_aa: CASSQARTGSQPQHF
cdr3_nt: TGCGCCAGCAGCCAAGCCCGAACAGGGAGTCAGCCCCAGCATTTT

d_call: -
clone_size: few
v_call: TRBV27
j_call: TRBJ1-3
cdr3_aa: CASSPTGARGNTIYF
cdr3_nt: TGTGCCAGCAGCCCCACCGGGGCCCGCGGAAACACCATATATTTT

d_call: -
clone_size: many
v_call: TRBV20-1
j_call: TRBJ2-7
cdr3_aa: CSASGTRGEQYF
cdr3_nt: TGCAGTGCTAGCGGGACCCGGGGGGAGCAGTACTTC

d_call: TRBD1
clone_size: many
v_call: TRBV11-2
j_call: TRBJ2-1
cdr3_aa: CASSRGTGAYNEQFF
cdr3_nt: TGTGCCAGCAGCCGTGGGACAGGGGCCTACAATGAGCAGTTCTTC

d_call: -
clone_size: many
v_call: TRBV11-2
j_call: TRBJ2-7
cdr3_aa: CASSPRQAAGNEQYF
cdr3_nt: TGTGCCAGCAGCCCCCGACAGGCGGCTGGGAACGAGCAGTACTTC

d_call: TRBD1
clone_size: many
v_call: TRBV28
j_call: TRBJ2-2
cdr3_aa: CASRPMGQGAGELFF
cdr3_nt: TGTGCCAGCAGACCGATGGGACAGGGGGCCGGGGAGCTGTTTTTT

d_call: TRBD1
clone_size: many
v_call: TRBV28
j_call: TRBJ1-2
cdr3_aa: CASSLTGQTNYGYTF
cdr3_nt: TGTGCCAGCAGTTTGACGGGACAGACTAACTATGGCTACACCTTC

d_call: -
clone_size: few
v_call: TRBV11-2
j_call: TRBJ1-2
cdr3_aa: CASSLMGRGYVGYTF
cdr3_nt: TGTGCCAGCAGCTTAATGGGCAGGGGTTATGTTGGCTACACCTTC

d_call: -
clone_size: few
v_call: TRBV5-1
j_call: TRBJ2-5
cdr3_aa: CASSVYGERAYRETQYF
cdr3_nt: TGCGCCAGCAGCGTTTACGGGGAGCGGGCCTACCGGGAGACCCAGTACTTC

d_call: -
clone_size: many
v_call: TRBV20-1
j_call: TRBJ1-5
cdr3_aa: CSATPGTNQPQHF
cdr3_nt: TGCAGTGCGACCCCAGGGACAAATCAGCCCCAGCATTTT

d_call: -
clone_size: -
v_call: TRBV5-6
j_call: TRBJ1-1
cdr3_aa: CASSPPPPKGEAFF
cdr3_nt: TGTGCCAGCAGCCCTCCACCCCCGAAGGGTGAAGCTTTCTTT

d_call: -
clone_size: few
v_call: TRBV30
j_call: TRBJ2-5
cdr3_aa: CAWSVGNGSPKETQYF
cdr3_nt: TGTGCCTGGAGTGTAGGTAACGGGAGCCCTAAAGAGACCCAGTACTTC

d_call: TRBD1
clone_size: many
v_call: TRBV28
j_call: TRBJ1-1
cdr3_aa: CASSLFDRGNTEAFF
cdr3_nt: TGTGCCAGCAGTTTATTCGACAGGGGTAACACTGAAGCTTTCTTT

d_call: -
clone_size: many
v_call: TRBV7-2
j_call: TRBJ2-7
cdr3_aa: CASSYVGSEQYF
cdr3_nt: TGTGCCAGCAGCTACGTTGGCTCCGAGCAGTACTTC

d_call: -
clone_size: -
v_call: TRBV11-2
j_call: TRBJ2-1
cdr3_aa: CASSLTQNTEQFF
cdr3_nt: TGTGCCAGCAGCTTAACTCAGAACACTGAGCAGTTCTTC

d_call: TRBD1
clone_size: many
v_call: TRBV28
j_call: TRBJ2-7
cdr3_aa: CASTGQGIYEQYF
cdr3_nt: TGTGCCAGCACGGGACAGGGGATTTACGAGCAGTACTTC

d_call: -
clone_size: many
v_call: TRBV28
j_call: TRBJ1-5
cdr3_aa: CASSPPGGIKPQHF
cdr3_nt: TGTGCCAGCAGTCCCCCGGGGGGGATTAAGCCCCAGCATTTT

d_call: -
clone_size: many
v_call: TRBV7-9
j_call: TRBJ2-7
cdr3_aa: CASSISGTPYEQYF
cdr3_nt: TGTGCCAGCAGCATCTCCGGGACACCCTACGAGCAGTACTTC

d_call: -
clone_size: -
v_call: TRBV10-2
j_call: TRBJ1-1
cdr3_aa: CASRPPNTEAFF
cdr3_nt: TGCGCCAGCAGACCTCCTAACACTGAAGCTTTCTTT